These 26 T cell receptor beta chains originate from one sample sequenced in a study of CD8 T cells in ankylosing spondylitis (dated by TCRdb to 2015 to 2018). The library was generated by 5' RACE. Sequencer: Illumina HiSeq 2500. The public reads were reanalyzed by TCRdb: fastp trimming at Q25, MiXCR alignment, in-frame beta chains only. Each record represents a unique CDR3 protein, reported with the most common genes and DNA among its rows. Recorded for this sample are roughly 180,000 distinct CDR3 sequences; approximately 12% of them occurred a single time. About 11% of the sample is taken by the ten largest. Sequencing was carried out using blood, either unsorted or a sorted T cell fraction (not recorded which). The receptors shown here come from a female donor with ankylosing spondylitis or in good health (not recorded which).

This clonotype was counted ten times or more. The chain is built from TRBV27 and TRBJ1-5; D is undetermined. CDR3 length equals 12 residues. CDR1 and CDR2 from the germline V gene are MNHEY and SMNVEV (reference sequence). V lost 5 bases to trimming and J lost 0 bases, with 2 bases between them. The CDR3 nucleotides read TGTGCCAGCAGTAATAGCAATCAGCCCCAGCATTTT. Encoded protein: CASSNSNQPQHF.

Details on this clonotype: Possible read error: a much larger clone is one base away. The chain couples TRBV25-1 to TRBJ2-5; tentative D call: TRBD2 (5 bases). Germline CDR1 and CDR2: MGHDK and SYGVNS. The CDR3 extends over 12 amino acids. The CDR3 reads CASSDLGETQSF. CDR3 bases: TGTGCCAGCAGTGATTTGGGAGAGACCCAGTCCTTC.

This clonotype came up a few times. J is TRBJ2-1 and V is TRBV6-4; possibly TRBD2 for D (6 bases). From germline, CDR1 is MRHNA and CDR2 SNTAGT. V lost 2 bases and J lost 16, with 24 bases in between. The CDR3 totals 15 residues. The CDR3 spells CASSDTFDSAGSEFF. CDR3 DNA sequence: TGTGCCAGCAGTGACACCTTTGATTCGGCGGGGTCGGAATTCTTC.

This clonotype was picked up many times. The V call is TRBV6-1, the J call TRBJ2-6; D ambiguous. The CDR3 contains 15 residues. V gave up 7 bases and J gave up 4 bases, with 14 bases separating them. From germline, CDR1 is MNHNS and CDR2 SASEGT. CDR3 in amino acids: CASTRSGAGANVLTF. The CDR3 DNA reads as TGTGCCAGCACCCGATCCGGTGCAGGGGCCAACGTCCTGACTTTC.

This clonotype showed up many times. The rearrangement joins TRBV7-2 to TRBJ2-1; TRBD1 is a possible D gene (6 bases). CDR1 is SGHTA and CDR2 is FQGNSA in the germline V gene. The CDR3 length is 14 residues. The V end was cut by 2 bases, the J end by 7 bases, with 12 bases between. The CDR3 region is CASSLRQGQNEQFF. CDR3 coding DNA: TGTGCCAGCAGCTTAAGGCAGGGGCAGAATGAGCAGTTCTTC.

The sample holds many counts of this clonotype. J is TRBJ2-4 and V is TRBV2, with D perhaps TRBD2 (6 bases). The CDR3 length is 16 residues. CDR1 SNHLY and CDR2 FYNNEI come from the germline V gene. The germline V and J ends were trimmed by 11 bases and 2 bases, with 22 bases remaining between them. The CDR3 here is CASTKEGGGTKNIQYF. CDR3 nucleotide sequence: TGTGCCTCCACAAAGGAGGGAGGAGGAACCAAAAACATTCAGTACTTC.

Ten or more counts support this clonotype. The rearrangement joins TRBV2 to TRBJ1-5; tentatively, D is TRBD1 (5 bases). The CDR3 is made up of 15 amino acids. Per germline, CDR1 SNHLY and CDR2 FYNNEI. With 9 bases removed from V and 0 bases from J, the gap between germline ends came to 15 bases. CDR3 in amino acids: CASRPGTYSNQPQHF. Here the CDR3 DNA reads TGTGCCAGTAGGCCCGGGACCTATAGCAATCAGCCCCAGCATTTT.

Note on this clonotype: A read error may account for a junction end that differs from germline. J is TRBJ2-3 and V is TRBV11-2; 13 nucleotides match TRBD2. From germline, CDR1 is SGHAT and CDR2 FQNNGV. This CDR3 is built from 19 residues. CDR3 residues: CASSLVPGLAGRAGDTHYF. In DNA form, the CDR3 reads TGTGCCAGCAGCTTAGTCCCGGGACTAGCGGGACGGGCAGGGGATACGCATTATTTT.

This clonotype was seen at least ten times. The V call is TRBV7-2, the J call TRBJ2-2, with 13 bases identical to TRBD2. This CDR3 is built from 15 residues. Germline assignment: CDR1 SGHTA and CDR2 FQGNSA. The ends lost 5 bases at V and 8 bases at J; junction bases unmatched: 5. This CDR3 is CASSTLAGGPGELFF. The CDR3 nucleotides read TGTGCCAGCAGCACACTAGCGGGAGGGCCAGGGGAGCTGTTTTTT.

This clonotype appeared many times. The gene calls are TRBV6-4 and TRBJ2-3, with 7 bases fitting TRBD2. The CDR3 loop spans 16 amino acids. The junction had 6 bases not matched to a gene; V was cut back by 0 bases and J by 3 bases. The germline V gene encodes CDR1 MRHNA and CDR2 SNTAGT. The CDR3 coding sequence is TGTGCCAGCAGTGACTCATCGGGGAGGGGAACAGATACGCAGTATTTT. It yields the protein CASSDSSGRGTDTQYF.

This clonotype has a handful of counts. V usage is TRBV29-1 and J usage is TRBJ2-2; 9 bases are shared with TRBD1. V gave up 7 bases and J gave up 5 bases; unmatched junction bases: 11. Germline V gene data show CDR1 as SQVTM and CDR2 as ANQGSEA. The length of the CDR3 is 15 residues. The CDR3 reads CSAAKGTGRTGELFF. CDR3 DNA: TGCAGCGCAGCGAAAGGGACAGGGAGGACCGGGGAGCTGTTTTTT.

In this sample, this clonotype turned up many times. The chain uses TRBV24-1 and TRBJ2-3; 7 bases are shared with TRBD1. Germline CDR1 is KGHDR and CDR2 is SFDVKD. V shed 2 bases and J 4 bases; nucleotides not matched to a gene: 11. This CDR3 contains 17 residues. In DNA, the CDR3 is TGTGCCACCAGTGATTCCCCGATGACAGGGAGCCCAGATACGCAGTATTTT. Its protein product is CATSDSPMTGSPDTQYF.

On this clonotype itself: Possible read error: a much larger clone is one base away. The V gene is TRBV27, the J gene TRBJ1-2; D remains ambiguous. Deletions cut 3 bases from V and 0 bases from J, with 5 bases between. This CDR3 region has 13 residues. Germline V gene sequence: CDR1 MNHEY, CDR2 SMNVEV (reference sequence). The CDR3 spells CASSFGANYGYTF. CDR3 sequence (DNA): TGTGCCAGCAGTTTCGGGGCTAACTATGGCTACACCTTC.

The chain has TRBV5-6 and TRBJ1-2; D perhaps matches TRBD1 (5 bases). Trimming removed 1 base from V and 5 bases from J, with 12 bases in between. CDR3 length: 14 amino acids. Per the germline V gene, CDR1 is SGHDT and CDR2 is YYEEEE. This chain's CDR3 is CASSLLGQGYGYTF. The DNA for the CDR3 is TGTGCCAGCAGCTTGCTAGGTCAGGGATATGGCTACACCTTC.

This clonotype was observed at least ten times. The rearrangement links TRBV11-2 to TRBJ2-3; D is unclear. Germline V gene data show CDR1 as SGHAT and CDR2 as FQNNGV. V lost 5 bases and J lost 0, with 9 bases in between. The length of the CDR3 is 14 residues. Here the CDR3 reads CASSLSYSTDTQYF. The CDR3 region has the DNA TGTGCCAGCAGCCTGAGCTATAGCACAGATACGCAGTATTTT.

This chain connects TRBV12-3 or TRBV12-4 to TRBJ2-7; TRBD2 aligns across 11 bases. This CDR3 has 16 residues. Trimming at V came to 5 bases and at J to 2 bases, leaving 8 bases not matched to a gene. The CDR3 reads CASSRPGTSGTYEQYF. The CDR3 DNA is TGTGCCAGCAGTCGACCAGGGACTAGCGGAACCTACGAGCAGTACTTC.

This clonotype was recorded at least ten times. This chain uses TRBV20-1 with TRBJ2-3; D ambiguous. CDR1 and CDR2 from the germline V gene are DFQATT and SNEGSKA (reference sequence). CDR3 size: 15 residues. V was shortened by 3 bases and J by 0 bases, with 13 bases between the two germline ends. CDR3: CSASEQLTSTDTQYF. The DNA of the CDR3 is TGCAGTGCTAGTGAGCAGCTGACTAGCACAGATACGCAGTATTTT.

CDR3 sequence reads: CASSAALMEETQYF. The CDR3 DNA follows: TGTGCCAGCAGCGCGGCCTTGATGGAGGAGACCCAGTACTTC. This chain joins TRBV7-9 and TRBJ2-5, with D unresolved. CDR1 SEHNR and CDR2 FQNEAQ come from the germline V gene (reference sequence). The V end lost 5 bases, the J end lost 5 bases, and 15 bases lay between the germline ends. The CDR3 is made up of 14 amino acids.

The V gene is TRBV19, the J gene TRBJ1-1; D gene unclear. The CDR3 extends over 13 amino acids. From germline, CDR1 is LNHDA and CDR2 SQIVND (reference sequence). Trimming removed 4 bases at V and 2 bases at J, with 8 bases between. The CDR3 loop is CASSNLGNTEAFF. CDR3 in DNA: TGTGCCAGTAGTAACCTGGGAAACACTGAAGCTTTCTTT.

This clonotype was seen at least ten times. This chain links TRBV5-1 with TRBJ2-4; D might be TRBD2 (5 bases). Between the trimmed V and J ends, which lost 5 bases and 3 bases, there was a span of 6 bases. Germline V gene lookup returns CDR1 SGHRS and CDR2 YFSETQ. The CDR3 is made up of 12 amino acids. In nucleotides, the CDR3 is TGCGCCAGCAGGGAGGACAAAAACATTCAGTACTTC. This codes for CASREDKNIQYF.

This clonotype was detected many times. The J gene is TRBJ1-1, the V gene TRBV27; 7 positions match TRBD1. Per germline, CDR1 MNHEY and CDR2 SMNVEV (reference sequence). CDR3 length equals 14 residues. J was trimmed by 3 bases and V by 5 bases; bases with no gene match: 6. The CDR3 DNA reads as TGTGCCAGCAGTACCGACAGGGTGGACACTGAAGCTTTCTTT. Its translation is CASSTDRVDTEAFF.

On this clonotype: Given a much more abundant clone one base away, this may be a read error. The rearrangement links TRBV4-2 to TRBJ2-3, with 7 positions matching TRBD2. The CDR3 extends over 17 amino acids. The V gene's germline CDR1 is LGHNA and CDR2 YNFKEQ. The CDR3, as DNA: TGTGCCGGCAGCCAAGTTGGTATACTAGCGCACACAGATACGCAGTATTTT. Translated, it gives CAGSQVGILAHTDTQYF.

V gene TRBV7-2 combines with J gene TRBJ2-7; unclear D gene. V lost 4 bases to trimming and J lost 7 bases, with 8 bases between them. From germline, CDR1 is SGHTA and CDR2 FQGNSA. This CDR3 is built from 11 residues. The CDR3 is CASSSYEEQYF. The CDR3 DNA follows: TGTGCCAGCAGCTCGTACGAAGAGCAGTACTTC.

The chain is built from TRBV29-1 and TRBJ2-1; D may be TRBD1 (5 bases). Germline CDR1 reads SQVTM; CDR2 reads ANQGSEA. The CDR3 covers 10 residues. Between the trimmed V and J ends, which lost 4 bases and 10 bases, there was a span of 8 bases. CDR3 nucleotides: TGCAGCGTTGGTAGGGGAGAGCAGTTCTTC. Protein sequence: CSVGRGEQFF.

This clonotype was detected ten times or more. This chain connects TRBV20-1 to TRBJ1-2, with TRBD1 as a possible D gene (6 bases). Germline V gives CDR1 DFQATT, CDR2 SNEGSKA (reference sequence). V was pared by 0 bases and J by 8 bases, with 22 bases between. The CDR3 contains 16 residues. CDR3 sequence (DNA): TGCAGTGCTAGAGAAGGGGGGCAGGGCCCCGCGGGGGGCTACACCTTC. Protein sequence: CSAREGGQGPAGGYTF.

At least ten counts were recorded for this clonotype. This chain links TRBV10-2 with TRBJ2-3; weak D call: TRBD2 (6 bases). Germline CDR1 is WSHSY and CDR2 is SAAADI. V was cut by 5 bases and J by 7 bases, with 10 bases left in between. The CDR3 is made up of 12 amino acids. The CDR3 coding sequence is TGCGCCAGCAGTAGGGCGGGAAATACGCAGTATTTT. This gives the protein CASSRAGNTQYF.